The clone carrying this T cell receptor beta chain was counted ten times or more. Its antigen is undetermined. This CDR3 region has 14 residues. V was cut by 6 bases and J by 7 bases, with 16 bases left in between. TCRdb itself ran the RT-PCR reads through MiXCR, one entry per CDR3 protein. Of more than 550,000 distinct CDR3 sequences listed, 10% to 15% were seen once; the top ten hold approximately 10%. These data come from a study of response to subunit inactivated influenza vaccine. General study results and limits: That few new T cells are recruited by each seasonal influenza vaccination was the authors' suggestion.

The specimen comprised PBMCs from blood, sampled on the day of vaccination. This clonotype was sampled from a man aged 50-59 years who received an inactivated influenza vaccine. V usage is TRBV12-3 or TRBV12-4 and J usage is TRBJ2-1; possible D gene TRBD2, 5 bases. The CDR3 DNA follows: TGTGCCAGCAGATCCGACTACCTGGGGAATGAGCAGTTCTTC. As protein: CASRSDYLGNEQFF.